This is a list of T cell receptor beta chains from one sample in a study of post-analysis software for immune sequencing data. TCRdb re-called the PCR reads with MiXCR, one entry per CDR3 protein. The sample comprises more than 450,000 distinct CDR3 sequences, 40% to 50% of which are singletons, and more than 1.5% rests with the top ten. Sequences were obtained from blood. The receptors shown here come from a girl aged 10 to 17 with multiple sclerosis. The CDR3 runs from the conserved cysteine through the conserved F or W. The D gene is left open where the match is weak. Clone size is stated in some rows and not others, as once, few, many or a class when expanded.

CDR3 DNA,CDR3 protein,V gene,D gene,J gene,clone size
TGTGCCAGCAGTTCACGGGACGGCATCTACGAGCAGTACTTC,CASSSRDGIYEQYF,TRBV12-3/TRBV12-4,.,TRBJ2-7,.
TGTGCCAGCAGCCAGCACCGGGACATACTATCCTACAATGAGCAGTTCTTC,CASSQHRDILSYNEQFF,TRBV4-2,.,TRBJ2-1,.
TGTGCCAGCAGCTCCCTGGACAAACCCTACGAGCAGTACTTC,CASSSLDKPYEQYF,TRBV27,.,TRBJ2-7,.
TGTGCCAGCAGTGAATTGGACTTCCTTCAAGAGACCCAGTACTTC,CASSELDFLQETQYF,TRBV6-1,.,TRBJ2-5,few
TGTGCCAGCAGTTTTTCCGGGGGGGGTGGTCAGCCCCAGCATTTT,CASSFSGGGGQPQHF,TRBV27,.,TRBJ1-5,.
TGTGCCAGCAGTTCTTTTAGCGGAGTTGGCTACGAGCAGTACTTC,CASSSFSGVGYEQYF,TRBV12-3/TRBV12-4,.,TRBJ2-7,.
TGTGCCAGCAGTTACTCGAACAGGATCCACTACGAGCGGTACTTC,CASSYSNRIHYERYF,TRBV6-5,.,TRBJ2-7,few
TGTGCCACCAGTGACCAACGGGCCGACAGCACAGATACGCAGTATTTT,CATSDQRADSTDTQYF,TRBV24-1,.,TRBJ2-3,few
TGTGCCAGCAGCCAAGCCGGCCCGAACACTGAAGCTTTCTTT,CASSQAGPNTEAFF,TRBV3-1,.,TRBJ1-1,many
TGCAGTGCTAGAGGGGACACAACCTACGAGCAGTACTTC,CSARGDTTYEQYF,TRBV20-1,.,TRBJ2-7,.
TGTGCCAGCAGCCCGTGGAAGGGGGTGGAGCAGTTCTTC,CASSPWKGVEQFF,TRBV11-1,.,TRBJ2-1,once
TGTGCCAGCAGTTCGGACTTGGGGGGAGGGTGGGATGAAGCTTTCTTT,CASSSDLGGGWDEAFF,TRBV12-3/TRBV12-4,.,TRBJ1-1,.
TGTGCCAGCAGAGGGGTCGGGGGTAATCGCACAGATACGCAGTATTTT,CASRGVGGNRTDTQYF,TRBV7-2,.,TRBJ2-3,.
TGTGCCAGCAGCTTAGGTCGACCATATGGCTACACCTTC,CASSLGRPYGYTF,TRBV7-9,.,TRBJ1-2,.
TGTGCCAGCAGCCGAGACAGGGCCCCGGGGAGGCCCCAGCATTTT,CASSRDRAPGRPQHF,TRBV7-8,TRBD1,TRBJ1-5,.
TGCAGCGTCTCGGTTGACTCCTACGAGCAGTACTTC,CSVSVDSYEQYF,TRBV29-1,.,TRBJ2-7,.
TGCAGTGCCTACTCTATGACTAGCGGGAAGGGCTCCTACAATGAGCAGTTCTTC,CSAYSMTSGKGSYNEQFF,TRBV20-1,TRBD2,TRBJ2-1,few
TGTGCCATCAGTGAGAGGGGGGGAGGTCAGCCCCAGCATTTT,CAISERGGGQPQHF,TRBV10-3,.,TRBJ1-5,.
TGCAGTGCTAGAGACTCTTTCAGGGGATCATCCTACGAGCAGTACTTC,CSARDSFRGSSYEQYF,TRBV20-1,.,TRBJ2-7,.
TGTGCCAGCAGTATTTGGGACCGCACAGATACGCAGTATTTT,CASSIWDRTDTQYF,TRBV27,.,TRBJ2-3,.
TGCGCCAGCAGCGCCGTCACAGGGGGCAGCGCAGATACGCAGTATTTT,CASSAVTGGSADTQYF,TRBV5-1,TRBD1,TRBJ2-3,.
TGCGCCAGCAGCCAAGGGGACAGCCGCTATGGCTACACCTTC,CASSQGDSRYGYTF,TRBV4-1,TRBD1,TRBJ1-2,.
TGTGCCAGCAGTGTCGGGGATACTAGCACAGATACGCAGTATTTT,CASSVGDTSTDTQYF,TRBV2,.,TRBJ2-3,.
TGTGCCAGCAGCTTGTACAGGGACAATCAGCCCCAGCATTTT,CASSLYRDNQPQHF,TRBV5-5,.,TRBJ1-5,.
TGTGCCAGCAGCGCTTGGGGGGAGGGGCAGGCTTTCTTT,CASSAWGEGQAFF,TRBV12-3/TRBV12-4,.,TRBJ1-1,.
TGCAGTGCGCGGCCCCCAGGCTCCTACGAGCAGTACTTC,CSARPPGSYEQYF,TRBV20-1,.,TRBJ2-7,.
TGTGCCAGCAGCGTAGACTACAGCACAGATACGCAGTATTTT,CASSVDYSTDTQYF,TRBV9,.,TRBJ2-3,.
TGTGCCAGCAGTTACTCACCAGGGGACGGTAACTATGGCTACACCTTC,CASSYSPGDGNYGYTF,TRBV6-5,.,TRBJ1-2,.
TGTGCCAGCAGTGAATCACAGGTGGCGGGGAGCTACACCTTC,CASSESQVAGSYTF,TRBV2,.,TRBJ1-2,.
TGCAGTGCTAGAGGATCGGGACAGGGGGGCAACGAGCAGTACTTC,CSARGSGQGGNEQYF,TRBV20-1,TRBD1,TRBJ2-7,.
TGCAGTGCTAGGGGCCTGGTGGGTGGCTACACCTTC,CSARGLVGGYTF,TRBV20-1,.,TRBJ1-2,.
TGTGCCAGCAGTCTCAGACAGGGACGGACCACCGGGGAGCTGTTTTTT,CASSLRQGRTTGELFF,TRBV27,TRBD1,TRBJ2-2,.
TGTGCCAGCAGTTACGGCGAGACAGGGTATAATTCACCCCTCCACTTT,CASSYGETGYNSPLHF,TRBV6-5,TRBD1,TRBJ1-6,.
TGTGCCATCACCCCAGGGGGGACGGACGAGCAGTACTTC,CAITPGGTDEQYF,TRBV10-3,.,TRBJ2-7,.
TGTGCCAGCAGGGACCAGAGACAGACTGAAGCTTTCTTT,CASRDQRQTEAFF,TRBV7-3,.,TRBJ1-1,few
TGTGCCAGCAGCCTCGCAGAAACCCAAGAGACCCAGTACTTC,CASSLAETQETQYF,TRBV4-2,.,TRBJ2-5,few
TGCAGCGAGGGGAGCACTGAAGCTTTCTTT,CSEGSTEAFF,TRBV29-1,.,TRBJ1-1,.
TGTGCCAGCAGCTTACAAGGAGGGACCAACTATGGCTACACCTTC,CASSLQGGTNYGYTF,TRBV7-3,.,TRBJ1-2,few
TGTGCCAGCAGCGCGCCGGGGATCCAAGAGACCCAGTACTTC,CASSAPGIQETQYF,TRBV7-2,.,TRBJ2-5,few
TGCAGAGCCGGGGTACACCGAGAGACCCAGTACTTC,CRAGVHRETQYF,TRBV20-1,.,TRBJ2-5,few
TGTGCCAGCAGTCCCGGCCAGGGGGCGTGGAACTATGGCTACACCTTC,CASSPGQGAWNYGYTF,TRBV2,TRBD1,TRBJ1-2,.
TGCAGCGTTACCCGACACACGAACACTGAAGCTTTCTTT,CSVTRHTNTEAFF,TRBV29-1,.,TRBJ1-1,.
TGTGCCAGCAGCTTGCGGGACAGGGGAACTGAAGCTTTCTTT,CASSLRDRGTEAFF,TRBV5-5,TRBD1,TRBJ1-1,few
TGTGCCAGCAGTTACTCTATCGCTGAAGCTTTCTTT,CASSYSIAEAFF,TRBV6-6,.,TRBJ1-1,few
TGTGCCAGCAGGGACGTACTAGGGGCCCGTGAGACCCAGTGCTTC,CASRDVLGARETQCF,TRBV2,.,TRBJ2-5,.
TGCGCCAGCAGCTTTGGGGGGGCCGCAGATACGCAGTATTTT,CASSFGGAADTQYF,TRBV5-1,.,TRBJ2-3,.
TGTGCCAGCAGTTTGATTGGCAATCAGCCCCAGCATTTT,CASSLIGNQPQHF,TRBV12-3/TRBV12-4,.,TRBJ1-5,once
TGCAGTGCTAGGAGTACCGTCGTCGATACGCAGTATTTT,CSARSTVVDTQYF,TRBV20-1,.,TRBJ2-3,.
TGTGCCAGCAGTCTAGCGGGAGGGCCGTGGAATGAGCAGTTCTTC,CASSLAGGPWNEQFF,TRBV12-3/TRBV12-4,TRBD2,TRBJ2-1,.
TGTGCCAGCAGCTCCCTTGCCGGACAGTCCCGCTCTGGGGCCAACGTCCTGACTTTC,CASSSLAGQSRSGANVLTF,TRBV7-9,.,TRBJ2-6,.
TGTGCCAGCAGTTATTGGGCCTACAATGAGCAGTTCTTC,CASSYWAYNEQFF,TRBV7-2,.,TRBJ2-1,.
TGCGCCAGCAGCCCCGTTCCAGGGGGTGGGGATGGCTACACCTTC,CASSPVPGGGDGYTF,TRBV4-1,TRBD1,TRBJ1-2,.
TGTGCCAGCAGTCCGAGATATTTAGCGGTCCTCTCTGGGGCCAACGTCCTGACTTTC,CASSPRYLAVLSGANVLTF,TRBV27,.,TRBJ2-6,few
TGTGCTAGTGGTCTGTCGGGACAGAACAATGAGCAGTTCTTC,CASGLSGQNNEQFF,TRBV12-5,TRBD1,TRBJ2-1,.
TGTGCCAGCAGCTGGGGTCGTGGTGGAAACATTCAGTACTTC,CASSWGRGGNIQYF,TRBV27,.,TRBJ2-4,few
TGTGCCATCAGTGAGGCGAAAGAGACCCAGTACTTC,CAISEAKETQYF,TRBV10-3,.,TRBJ2-5,.